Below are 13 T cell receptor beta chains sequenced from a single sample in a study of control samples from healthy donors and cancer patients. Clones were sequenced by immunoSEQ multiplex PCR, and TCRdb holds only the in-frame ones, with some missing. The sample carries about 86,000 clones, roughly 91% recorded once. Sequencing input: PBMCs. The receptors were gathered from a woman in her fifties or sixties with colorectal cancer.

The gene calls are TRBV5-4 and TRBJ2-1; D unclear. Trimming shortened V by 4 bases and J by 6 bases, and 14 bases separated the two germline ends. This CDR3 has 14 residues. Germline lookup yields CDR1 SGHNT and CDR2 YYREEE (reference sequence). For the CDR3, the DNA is TGTGCCAGCAGCCGTGGGGTTTCGGGCAATGAGCAGTTCTTC. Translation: CASSRGVSGNEQFF.

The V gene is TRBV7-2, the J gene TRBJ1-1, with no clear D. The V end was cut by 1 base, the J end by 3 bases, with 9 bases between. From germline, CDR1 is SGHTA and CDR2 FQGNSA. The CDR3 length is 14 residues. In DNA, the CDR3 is TGTGCCAGCAGCTTAGAAGGCCGGGACACTGAAGCTTTCTTT. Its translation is CASSLEGRDTEAFF.

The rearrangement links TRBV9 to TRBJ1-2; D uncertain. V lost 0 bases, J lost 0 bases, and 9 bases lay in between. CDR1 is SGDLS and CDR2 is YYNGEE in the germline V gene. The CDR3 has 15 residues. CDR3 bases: TGTGCCAGCAGCGTAGGTAGCAGTTCTAACTATGGCTACACCTTC. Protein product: CASSVGSSSNYGYTF.

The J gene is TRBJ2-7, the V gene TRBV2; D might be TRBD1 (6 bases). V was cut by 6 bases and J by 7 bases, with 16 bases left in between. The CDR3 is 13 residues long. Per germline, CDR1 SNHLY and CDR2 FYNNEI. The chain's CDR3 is CASRKRTAWEQYV. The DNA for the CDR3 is TGTGCCAGCAGGAAAAGGACAGCGTGGGAGCAGTACGTC.

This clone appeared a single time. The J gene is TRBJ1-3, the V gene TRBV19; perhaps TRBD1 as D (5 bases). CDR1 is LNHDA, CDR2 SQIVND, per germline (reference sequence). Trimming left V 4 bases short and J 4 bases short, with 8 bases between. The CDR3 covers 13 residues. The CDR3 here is CASSTPGGNTIYF. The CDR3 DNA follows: TGTGCCAGTAGTACCCCAGGGGGAAACACCATATATTTT.

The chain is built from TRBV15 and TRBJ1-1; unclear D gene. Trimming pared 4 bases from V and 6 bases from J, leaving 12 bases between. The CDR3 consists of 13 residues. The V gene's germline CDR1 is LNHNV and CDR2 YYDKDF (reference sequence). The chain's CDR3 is CATSNQVRAEAFF. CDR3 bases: TGTGCCACCAGCAACCAAGTCCGGGCTGAAGCTTTCTTT.

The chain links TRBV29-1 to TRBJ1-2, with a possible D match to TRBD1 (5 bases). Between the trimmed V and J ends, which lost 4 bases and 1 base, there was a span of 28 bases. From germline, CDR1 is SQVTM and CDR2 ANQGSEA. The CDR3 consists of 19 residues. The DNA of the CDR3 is TGCAGCGTTGCCTCCGTAATGGTCGACAGAGACACTATTAACTATGGCTACACCTTC. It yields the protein CSVASVMVDRDTINYGYTF.

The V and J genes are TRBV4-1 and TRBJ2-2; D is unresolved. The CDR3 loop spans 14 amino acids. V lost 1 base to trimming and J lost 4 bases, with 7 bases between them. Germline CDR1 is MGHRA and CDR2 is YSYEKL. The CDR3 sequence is CASSQVRLTGELFF. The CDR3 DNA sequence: TGCGCCAGCAGCCAAGTAAGGCTCACCGGGGAGCTGTTTTTT.

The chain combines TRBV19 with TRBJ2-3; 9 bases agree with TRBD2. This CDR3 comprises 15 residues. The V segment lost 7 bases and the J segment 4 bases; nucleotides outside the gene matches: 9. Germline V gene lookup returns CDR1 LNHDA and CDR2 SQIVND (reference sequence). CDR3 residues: CASKSRGLAADTQYF. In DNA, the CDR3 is TGTGCCAGTAAATCCCGGGGACTAGCAGCAGATACGCAGTATTTT. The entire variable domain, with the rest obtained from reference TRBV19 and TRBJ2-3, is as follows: DGGITQSPKYLFRKEGQNVTLSCEQNLNHDAMYWYRQDPGQGLRLIYYSQIVNDFQKGDIAEGYSVSREKKESFPLTVTSAQKNPTAFYLCASKSRGLAADTQYFGPGTRLTVL.

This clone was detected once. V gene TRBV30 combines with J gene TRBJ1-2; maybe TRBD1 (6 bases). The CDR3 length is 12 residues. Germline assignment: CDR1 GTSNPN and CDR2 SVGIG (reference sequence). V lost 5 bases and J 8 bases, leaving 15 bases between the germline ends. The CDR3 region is CAWHRGVGGYTF. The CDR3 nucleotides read TGTGCCTGGCATAGGGGGGTAGGAGGCTACACCTTC.

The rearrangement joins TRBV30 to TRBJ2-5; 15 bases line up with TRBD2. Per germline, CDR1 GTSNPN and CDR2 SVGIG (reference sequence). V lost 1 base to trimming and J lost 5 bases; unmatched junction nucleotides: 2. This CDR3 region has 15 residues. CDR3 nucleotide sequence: TGTGCCTGGAGTGCCGGGACTAGCGGGGGGGAGACCCAGTACTTC. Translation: CAWSAGTSGGETQYF.

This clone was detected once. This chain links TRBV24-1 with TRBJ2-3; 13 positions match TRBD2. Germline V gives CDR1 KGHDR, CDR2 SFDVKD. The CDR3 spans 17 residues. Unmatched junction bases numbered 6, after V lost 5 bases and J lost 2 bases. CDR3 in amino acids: CATSATTSGGFTDTQYF. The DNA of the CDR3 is TGTGCCACCAGTGCCACGACTAGCGGGGGGTTCACAGATACGCAGTATTTT.

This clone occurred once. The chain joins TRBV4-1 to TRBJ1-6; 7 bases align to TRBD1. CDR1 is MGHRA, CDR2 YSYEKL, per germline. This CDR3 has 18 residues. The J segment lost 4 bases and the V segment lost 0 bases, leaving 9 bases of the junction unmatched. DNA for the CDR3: TGCGCCAGCAGCCAAGATTTTGGTGGGACAGCGTATAATTCACCCCTCCACTTT. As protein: CASSQDFGGTAYNSPLHF.